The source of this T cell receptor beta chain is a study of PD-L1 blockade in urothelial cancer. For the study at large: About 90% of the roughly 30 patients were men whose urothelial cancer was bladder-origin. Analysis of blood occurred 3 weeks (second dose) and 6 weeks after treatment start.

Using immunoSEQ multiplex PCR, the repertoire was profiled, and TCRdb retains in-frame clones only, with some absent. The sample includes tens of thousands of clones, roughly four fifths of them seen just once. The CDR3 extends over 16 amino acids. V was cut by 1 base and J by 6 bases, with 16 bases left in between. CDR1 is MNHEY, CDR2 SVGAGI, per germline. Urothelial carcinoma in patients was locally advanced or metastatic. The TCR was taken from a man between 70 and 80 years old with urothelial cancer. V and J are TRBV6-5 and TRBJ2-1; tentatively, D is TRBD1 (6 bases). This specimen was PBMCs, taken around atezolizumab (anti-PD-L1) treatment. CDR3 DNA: TGTGCCAGCAGTTACTATGGACAGATGGGTGTCAATGAGCAGTTCTTC. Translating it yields CASSYYGQMGVNEQFF.